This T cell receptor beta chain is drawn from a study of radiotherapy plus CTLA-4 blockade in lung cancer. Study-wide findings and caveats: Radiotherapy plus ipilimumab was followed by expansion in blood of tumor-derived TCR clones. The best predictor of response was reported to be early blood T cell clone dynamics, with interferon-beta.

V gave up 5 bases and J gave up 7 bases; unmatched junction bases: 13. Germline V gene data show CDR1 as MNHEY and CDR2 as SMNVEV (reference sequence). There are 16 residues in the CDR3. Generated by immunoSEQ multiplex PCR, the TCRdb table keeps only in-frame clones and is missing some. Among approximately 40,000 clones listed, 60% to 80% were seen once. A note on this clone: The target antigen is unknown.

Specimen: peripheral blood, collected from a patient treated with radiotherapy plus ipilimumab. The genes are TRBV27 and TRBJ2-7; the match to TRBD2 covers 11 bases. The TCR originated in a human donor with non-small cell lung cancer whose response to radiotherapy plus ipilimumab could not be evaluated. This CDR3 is CASSLTQLAGVGEQYF. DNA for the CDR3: TGTGCCAGCAGTCTCACACAACTAGCGGGAGTGGGGGAGCAGTACTTC.